This T cell receptor beta chain was sequenced during a study of T-cell reconstitution after alpha-beta-depleted transplantation in children. Germline values: CDR1 DFQATT, CDR2 SNEGSKA (reference sequence). Trimming left V 4 bases short and J 5 bases short, with 17 bases between. The CDR3 is 14 residues long. The library targeted TCRbeta and was prepared with unique molecular identifiers. TCRdb re-derived calls from the PCR reads in MiXCR, one entry per CDR3 protein. The sample has approximately 400,000 distinct CDR3 sequences, approximately 10% seen once. The TCR was taken from a human donor who donated a stem cell graft to a child with acute myeloid leukemia. This chain joins TRBV20-1 and TRBJ1-2; D is unclear. This material consisted of PBMCs from the stem cell graft donor, taken from the stem cell graft. CDR3 region: CSATPQATPYGYTF. In DNA, the CDR3 is TGCAGTGCTACCCCCCAGGCGACGCCTTATGGCTACACCTTC.